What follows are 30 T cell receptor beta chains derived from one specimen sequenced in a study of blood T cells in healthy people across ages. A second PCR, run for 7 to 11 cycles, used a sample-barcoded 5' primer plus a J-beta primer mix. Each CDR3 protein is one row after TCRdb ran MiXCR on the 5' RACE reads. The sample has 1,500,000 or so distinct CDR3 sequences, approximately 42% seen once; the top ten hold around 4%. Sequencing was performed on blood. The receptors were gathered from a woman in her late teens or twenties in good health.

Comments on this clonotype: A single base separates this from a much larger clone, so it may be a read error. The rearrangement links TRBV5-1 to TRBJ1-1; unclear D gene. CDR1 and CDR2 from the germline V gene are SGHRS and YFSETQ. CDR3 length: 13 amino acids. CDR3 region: CTSSPDMNTEAFF. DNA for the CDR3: TGCACCAGCAGCCCGGATATGAACACTGAAGCTTTCTTT.

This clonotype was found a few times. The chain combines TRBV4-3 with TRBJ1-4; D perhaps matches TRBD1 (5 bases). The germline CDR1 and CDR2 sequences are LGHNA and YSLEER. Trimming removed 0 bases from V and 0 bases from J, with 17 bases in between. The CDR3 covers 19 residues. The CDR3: CASSQDVSGRVATNEKLFF. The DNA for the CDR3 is TGCGCCAGCAGCCAAGACGTTTCTGGCAGGGTTGCAACTAATGAAAAACTGTTTTTT.

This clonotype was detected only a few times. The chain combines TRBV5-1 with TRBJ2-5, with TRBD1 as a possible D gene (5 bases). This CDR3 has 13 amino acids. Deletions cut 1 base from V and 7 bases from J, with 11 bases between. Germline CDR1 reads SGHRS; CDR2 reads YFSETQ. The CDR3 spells CASSLTTGRTQYF. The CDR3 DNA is TGCGCCAGCAGCTTGACTACAGGTCGGACCCAGTACTTC.

As DNA, the CDR3 is TGTGCTAGTGGCTACTTGACAGGGGGAGCGGACACTGAAGCTTTCTTT. The encoded protein is CASGYLTGGADTEAFF. J is TRBJ1-1 and V is TRBV12-5, with 9 bases matching TRBD1. Germline lookup yields CDR1 LGHNT and CDR2 FRNRAP. V trimming: 6 bases; J trimming: 3 bases; junction bases outside the gene matches: 11. There are 16 residues in the CDR3. Filled out from reference TRBV12-5 and TRBJ1-1, the complete variable domain reads DARVTQTPRHKVTEMGQEVTMRCQPILGHNTVFWYRQTMMQGLELLAYFRNRAPLDDSGMPKDRFSAEMPDATLATLKIQPSEPRDSAVYFCASGYLTGGADTEAFFGQGTRLTVV.

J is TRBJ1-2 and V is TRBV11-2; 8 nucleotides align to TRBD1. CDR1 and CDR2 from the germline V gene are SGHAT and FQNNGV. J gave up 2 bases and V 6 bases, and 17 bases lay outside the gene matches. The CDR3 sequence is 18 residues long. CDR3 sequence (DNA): TGTGCCAGCAGAAAGGTGGGGTGGACAGGGCCACAAAACTATGGCTACACCTTC. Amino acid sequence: CASRKVGWTGPQNYGYTF.

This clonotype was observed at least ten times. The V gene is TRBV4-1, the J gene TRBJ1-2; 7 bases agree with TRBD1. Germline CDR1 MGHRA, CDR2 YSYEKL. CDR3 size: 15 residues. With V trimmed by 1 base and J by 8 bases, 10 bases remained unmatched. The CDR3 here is CASSQGPQGDGGYTF. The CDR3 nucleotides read TGCGCCAGCAGCCAAGGACCTCAGGGGGATGGCGGCTACACCTTC.

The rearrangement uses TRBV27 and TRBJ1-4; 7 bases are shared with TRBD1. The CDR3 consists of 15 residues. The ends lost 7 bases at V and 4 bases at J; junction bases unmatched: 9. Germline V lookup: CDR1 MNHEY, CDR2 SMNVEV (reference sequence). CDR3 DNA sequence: TGTGCCAGCAAACATCGGGGACAGATTAATGAAAAACTGTTTTTT. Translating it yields CASKHRGQINEKLFF.

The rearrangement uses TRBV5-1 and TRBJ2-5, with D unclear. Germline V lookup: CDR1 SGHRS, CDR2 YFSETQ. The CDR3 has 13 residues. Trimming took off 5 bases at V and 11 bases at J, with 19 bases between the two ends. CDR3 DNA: TGCGCCAGCAGTCCTACGGTTCGGAATGAGCAGTACTTC. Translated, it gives CASSPTVRNEQYF. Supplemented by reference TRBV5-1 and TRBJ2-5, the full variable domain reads KAGVTQTPRYLIKTRGQQVTLSCSPISGHRSVSWYQQTPGQGLQFLFEYFSETQRNKGNFPGRFSGRQFSNSRSEMNVSTLELGDSALYLCASSPTVRNEQYFGPGTRLLVL.

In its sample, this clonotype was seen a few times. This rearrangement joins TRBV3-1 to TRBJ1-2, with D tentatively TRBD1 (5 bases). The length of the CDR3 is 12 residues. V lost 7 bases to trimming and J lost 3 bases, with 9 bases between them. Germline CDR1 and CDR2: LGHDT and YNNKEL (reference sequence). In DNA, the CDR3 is TGTGCCAGCAACTCAGGGCACTATGGCTACACCTTC. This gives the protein CASNSGHYGYTF.

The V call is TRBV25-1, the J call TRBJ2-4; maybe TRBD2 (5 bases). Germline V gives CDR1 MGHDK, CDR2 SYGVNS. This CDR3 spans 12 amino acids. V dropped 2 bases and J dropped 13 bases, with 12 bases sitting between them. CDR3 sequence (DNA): TGTGCCAGCAGTGAAGGGAGCGTTCGGCAGTACTTC. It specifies CASSEGSVRQYF.

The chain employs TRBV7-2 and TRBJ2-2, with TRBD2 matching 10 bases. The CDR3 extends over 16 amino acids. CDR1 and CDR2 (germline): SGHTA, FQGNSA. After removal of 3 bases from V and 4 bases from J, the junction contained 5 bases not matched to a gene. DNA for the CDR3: TGTGCCAGCAGCTTTTCTAGCGGGAGTGTCACCGGGGAGCTGTTTTTT. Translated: CASSFSSGSVTGELFF.

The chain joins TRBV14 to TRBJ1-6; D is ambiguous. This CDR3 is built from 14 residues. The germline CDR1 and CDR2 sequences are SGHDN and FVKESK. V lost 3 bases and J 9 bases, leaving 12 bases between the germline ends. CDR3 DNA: TGTGCCAGCAGCCACAGGTTAAATTTTTCACCCCTCCACTTT. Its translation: CASSHRLNFSPLHF.

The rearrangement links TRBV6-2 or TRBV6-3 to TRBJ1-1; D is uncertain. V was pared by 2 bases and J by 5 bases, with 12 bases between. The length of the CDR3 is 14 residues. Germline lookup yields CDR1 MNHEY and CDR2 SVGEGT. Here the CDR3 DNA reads TGTGCCAGCAGTTACGAGTCCAGGAAAACTGAAGCTTTCTTT. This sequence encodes CASSYESRKTEAFF.

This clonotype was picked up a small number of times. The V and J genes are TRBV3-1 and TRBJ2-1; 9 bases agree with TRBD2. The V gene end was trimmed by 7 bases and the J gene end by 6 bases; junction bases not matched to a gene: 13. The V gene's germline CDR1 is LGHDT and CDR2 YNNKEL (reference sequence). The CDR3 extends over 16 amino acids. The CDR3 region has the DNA TGTGCCAGCAACAGGGCAGGCGGGAGGGCCGGCAATGAGCAGTTCTTC. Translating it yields CASNRAGGRAGNEQFF.

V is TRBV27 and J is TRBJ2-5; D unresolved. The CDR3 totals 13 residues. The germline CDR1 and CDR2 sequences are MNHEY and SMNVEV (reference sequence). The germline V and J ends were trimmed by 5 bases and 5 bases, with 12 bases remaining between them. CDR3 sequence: CASSDSGGETQYF. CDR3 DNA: TGTGCCAGCAGTGACTCCGGTGGGGAGACCCAGTACTTC.

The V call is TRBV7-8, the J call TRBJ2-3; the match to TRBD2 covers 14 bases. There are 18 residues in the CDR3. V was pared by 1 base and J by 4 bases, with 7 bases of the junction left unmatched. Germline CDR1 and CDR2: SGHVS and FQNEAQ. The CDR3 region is CASSLVGTSGRGADTQYF. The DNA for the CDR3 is TGTGCCAGCAGCTTAGTAGGGACTAGCGGGAGAGGGGCAGATACGCAGTATTTT.

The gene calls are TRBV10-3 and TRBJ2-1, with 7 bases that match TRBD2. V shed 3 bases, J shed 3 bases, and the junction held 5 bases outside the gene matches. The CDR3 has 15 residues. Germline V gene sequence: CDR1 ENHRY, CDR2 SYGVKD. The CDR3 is CAISDWAGDYNEQFF. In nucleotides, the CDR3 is TGTGCCATCAGTGACTGGGCGGGGGACTACAATGAGCAGTTCTTC.

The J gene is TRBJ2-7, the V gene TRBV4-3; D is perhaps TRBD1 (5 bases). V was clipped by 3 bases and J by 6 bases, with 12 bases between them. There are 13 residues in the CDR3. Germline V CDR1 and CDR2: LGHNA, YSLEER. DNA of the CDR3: TGCGCCAGCAGCCAGTCCTGGGGCTGCGAGCAGTACTTC. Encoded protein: CASSQSWGCEQYF.

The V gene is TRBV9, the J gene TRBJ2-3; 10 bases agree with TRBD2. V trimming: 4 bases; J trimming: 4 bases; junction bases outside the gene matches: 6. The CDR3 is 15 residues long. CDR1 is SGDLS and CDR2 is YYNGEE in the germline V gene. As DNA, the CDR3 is TGTGCCAGCAGCCCCGGGACTAGCGTCTCAGATACGCAGTATTTT. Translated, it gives CASSPGTSVSDTQYF.

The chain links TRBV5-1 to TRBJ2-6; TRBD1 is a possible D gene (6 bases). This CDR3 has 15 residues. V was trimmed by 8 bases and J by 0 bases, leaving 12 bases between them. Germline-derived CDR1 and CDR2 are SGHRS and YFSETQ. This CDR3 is CASQDSPSGANVLTF. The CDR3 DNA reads TGCGCCAGTCAGGACAGCCCCTCTGGGGCCAACGTCCTGACTTTC.

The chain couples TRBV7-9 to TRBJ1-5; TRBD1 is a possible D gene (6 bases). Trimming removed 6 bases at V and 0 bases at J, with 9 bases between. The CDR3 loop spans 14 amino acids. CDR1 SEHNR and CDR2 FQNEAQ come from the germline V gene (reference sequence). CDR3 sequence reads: CASSPGHSNQPQHF. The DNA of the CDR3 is TGTGCCAGCAGTCCGGGACATAGCAATCAGCCCCAGCATTTT.

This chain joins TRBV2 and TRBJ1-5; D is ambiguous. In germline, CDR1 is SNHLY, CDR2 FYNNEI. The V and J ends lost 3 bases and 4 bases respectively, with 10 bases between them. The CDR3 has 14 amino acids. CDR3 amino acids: CASSDMAGNQPQHF. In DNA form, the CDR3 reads TGTGCCAGCAGTGATATGGCGGGGAATCAGCCCCAGCATTTT.

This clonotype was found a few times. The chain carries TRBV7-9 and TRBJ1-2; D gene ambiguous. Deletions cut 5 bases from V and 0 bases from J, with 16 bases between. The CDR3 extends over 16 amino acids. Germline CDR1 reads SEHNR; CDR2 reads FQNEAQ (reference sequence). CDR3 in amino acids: CASSPSVPDPNYGYTF. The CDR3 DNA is TGTGCCAGCAGCCCGTCGGTTCCGGACCCTAACTATGGCTACACCTTC.

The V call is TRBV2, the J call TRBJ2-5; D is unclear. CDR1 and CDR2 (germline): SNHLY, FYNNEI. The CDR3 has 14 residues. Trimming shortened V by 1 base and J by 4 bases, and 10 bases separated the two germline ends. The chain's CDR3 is CASSEGAATETQYF. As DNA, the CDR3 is TGTGCCAGCAGTGAAGGGGCAGCTACAGAGACCCAGTACTTC.

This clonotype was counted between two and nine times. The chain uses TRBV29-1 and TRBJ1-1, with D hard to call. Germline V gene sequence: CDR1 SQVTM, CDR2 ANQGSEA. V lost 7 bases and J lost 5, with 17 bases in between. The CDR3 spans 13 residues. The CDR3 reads CSGGRPVRTEAFF. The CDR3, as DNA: TGCAGCGGCGGAAGGCCAGTACGGACTGAAGCTTTCTTT.

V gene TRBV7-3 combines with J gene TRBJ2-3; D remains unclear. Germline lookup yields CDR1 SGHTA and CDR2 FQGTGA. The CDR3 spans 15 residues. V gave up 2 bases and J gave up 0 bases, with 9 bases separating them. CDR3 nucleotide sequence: TGTGCCAGCAGCTTACAAGCATTTAGCACAGATACGCAGTATTTT. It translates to CASSLQAFSTDTQYF.

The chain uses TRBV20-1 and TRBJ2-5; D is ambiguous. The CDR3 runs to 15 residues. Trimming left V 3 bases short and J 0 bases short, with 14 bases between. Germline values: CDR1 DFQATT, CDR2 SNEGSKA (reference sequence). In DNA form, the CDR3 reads TGCAGTGCTAGTCCCCTCTACGCTAACCAAGAGACCCAGTACTTC. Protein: CSASPLYANQETQYF.

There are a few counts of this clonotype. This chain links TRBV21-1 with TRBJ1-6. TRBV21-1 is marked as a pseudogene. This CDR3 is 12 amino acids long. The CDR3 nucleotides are TGTGCCAGCAGCAAAAGCTGTTCACCCCTCCACTTT. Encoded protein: CASSKSCSPLHF.

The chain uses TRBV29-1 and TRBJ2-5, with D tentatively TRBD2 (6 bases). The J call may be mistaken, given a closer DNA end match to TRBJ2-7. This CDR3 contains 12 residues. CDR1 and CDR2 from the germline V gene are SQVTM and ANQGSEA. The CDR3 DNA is TGCAGCGTGCGGGGACGGGGCTACGAGCAGTACTTC. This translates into CSVRGRGYEQYF.

CDR3 nucleotide sequence: TGCGCCAGCAGCCAAGTCTACGGACAGGGCGGGAATGAGCAGTACTTC. Translation gives CASSQVYGQGGNEQYF. J is TRBJ2-7 and V is TRBV4-3, with 8 bases matching TRBD1. Losses at the gene ends were 1 base for V and 7 bases for J; bases not matched to a gene: 12. Germline assignment: CDR1 LGHNA and CDR2 YSLEER. This CDR3 contains 16 residues.